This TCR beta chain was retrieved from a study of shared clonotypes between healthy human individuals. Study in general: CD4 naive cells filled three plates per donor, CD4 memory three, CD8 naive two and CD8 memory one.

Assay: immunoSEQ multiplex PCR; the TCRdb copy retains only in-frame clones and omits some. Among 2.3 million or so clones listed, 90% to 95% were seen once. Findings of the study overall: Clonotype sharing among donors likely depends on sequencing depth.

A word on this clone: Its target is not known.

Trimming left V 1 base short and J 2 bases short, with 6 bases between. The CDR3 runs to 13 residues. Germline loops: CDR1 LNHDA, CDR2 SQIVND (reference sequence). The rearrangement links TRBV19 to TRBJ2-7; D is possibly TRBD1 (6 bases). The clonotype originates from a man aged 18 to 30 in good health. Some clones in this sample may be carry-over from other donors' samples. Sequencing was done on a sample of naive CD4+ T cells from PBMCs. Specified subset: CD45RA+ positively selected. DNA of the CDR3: TGTGCCAGTAGTATAGGGACAGCCTACGAGCAGTACTTC. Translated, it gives CASSIGTAYEQYF.